This T cell receptor beta chain was observed in a study of cytomegalovirus exposure and HLA in healthy donors. For the study at large: Genetic ancestry analysis placed about 76% of the 300 to 500 donors that were genotyped in the Caucasian-associated cluster.

About this clone itself: Antigen unknown.

As for the donors, each was a healthy bone marrow donor. Primers for the PCR totalled 60 Vbeta and 13 Jbeta. TCRdb keeps only in-frame clones here, not all; method: immunoSEQ multiplex PCR. The sample includes some 130,000 clones, around a tenth seen only once; the top ten take 1.8%. Overall study results and limits: It is likely that the observed cluster of highly shared sequence variants was a sequencing artifact. The study designated fewer than 200 TCR beta chains cytomegalovirus-associated.

This CDR3 region has 14 residues. CDR1 and CDR2 (germline): SGHNT, YYREEE (reference sequence). Losses at the gene ends were 0 bases for V and 3 bases for J; bases not matched to a gene: 3. This TCR came from a man aged 50 or older in good health and CMV-seronegative. The rearrangement links TRBV5-4 to TRBJ2-7; 7 bases are a match to TRBD2. The source material was PBMCs. This CDR3 is CASSLVGGNYEQYF. The DNA of the CDR3 is TGTGCCAGCAGCTTGGTGGGGGGGAACTACGAGCAGTACTTC.